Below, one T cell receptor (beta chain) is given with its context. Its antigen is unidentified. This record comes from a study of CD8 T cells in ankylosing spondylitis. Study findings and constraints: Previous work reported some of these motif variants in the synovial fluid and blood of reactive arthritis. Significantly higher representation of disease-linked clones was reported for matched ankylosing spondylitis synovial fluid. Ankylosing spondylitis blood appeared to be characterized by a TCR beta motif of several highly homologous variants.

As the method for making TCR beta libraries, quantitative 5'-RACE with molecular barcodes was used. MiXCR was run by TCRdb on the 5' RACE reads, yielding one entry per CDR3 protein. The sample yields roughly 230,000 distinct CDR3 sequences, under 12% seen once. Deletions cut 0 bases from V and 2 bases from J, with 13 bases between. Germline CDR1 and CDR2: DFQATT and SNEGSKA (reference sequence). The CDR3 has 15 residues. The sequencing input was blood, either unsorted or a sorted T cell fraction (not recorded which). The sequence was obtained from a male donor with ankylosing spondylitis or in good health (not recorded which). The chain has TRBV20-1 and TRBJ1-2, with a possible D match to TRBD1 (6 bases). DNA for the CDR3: TGCAGTGCTAGAGATGGGGGCAGAATGAACTATGGCTACACCTTC. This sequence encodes CSARDGGRMNYGYTF.